This TCR beta chain was sequenced in a study of blood T cell repertoires in COVID-19. For the study at large: Sites across the United States, Italy and Spain contributed samples from acute and convalescent COVID-19. In each case, the material was cDNA or gDNA derived from T cells, B-cell-depleted T cells, or PBMCs.

Original data processing: Nucleated cell number was recorded as an estimate derived from reference gene primer amplification. Assay used: immunoSEQ multiplex PCR; TCRdb lists only in-frame clones, some missing. D and trimming were read from the DNA, whereas the V and J calls and clone size are those reported in that table. Of a few hundred thousand clones in the sample, approximately 86% are singletons; the top ten hold about 12%. The CDR3 covers 12 residues. Germline V lookup: CDR1 SNHLY, CDR2 FYNNEI. V shed 2 bases and J shed 2 bases, with 3 bases lying between them. The rearrangement joins TRBV2 to TRBJ2-5; no definite D call. Sample: peripheral blood. This TCR derives from a woman in her 70s with COVID-19, enrolled during active disease. DNA of the CDR3: TGTGCCAGCAGTGAACAGCAAGAGACCCAGTACTTC. Its protein is CASSEQQETQYF.